Following are 14 T cell receptor beta chains from one sample sequenced in a study of blood T cells in healthy people across ages. Using a J-beta primer mix together with a sample-barcoded 5' primer, a second PCR was run for roughly 6 to 12 cycles. From the 5' RACE reads, TCRdb called clonotypes with MiXCR, one entry per CDR3 protein. This table has some 1.7 million distinct CDR3 sequences, 28% appearing once. Sequenced input: blood. These receptors were taken from a woman in her twenties or thirties in good health.

This clonotype was seen more than once but under ten times. The gene calls are TRBV9 and TRBJ1-3; possible D gene TRBD1, 6 bases. This CDR3 is 16 amino acids long. Germline values: CDR1 SGDLS, CDR2 YYNGEE. V was trimmed by 1 base and J by 1 base, leaving 12 bases between them. For the CDR3, the DNA is TGTGCCAGCAGCGTACGAGGGGACACATCTGGAAACACCATATATTTT. This codes for CASSVRGDTSGNTIYF.

This clonotype was observed at least ten times. The rearrangement joins TRBV5-5 to TRBJ2-3; D is unresolved. V was cut by 3 bases and J by 2 bases, with 19 bases left in between. Per germline, CDR1 SGHKS and CDR2 YYEKEE (reference sequence). The CDR3 spans 17 residues. CDR3 protein: CASSSRAFWENTDTQYF. The CDR3 bases are TGTGCCAGCAGCTCTCGCGCATTCTGGGAAAACACAGATACGCAGTATTTT.

A few counts support this clonotype. The rearrangement links TRBV5-4 to TRBJ2-7; 12 bases map to TRBD2. The DNA end is more similar to TRBJ2-5, so the J call may be wrong. The CDR3 sequence is 16 residues long. Germline CDR1 reads SGHNT; CDR2 reads YYREEE (reference sequence). CDR3 DNA sequence: TGTGCCAGCAGCTTGGCCGGACTAGCGGGAAGAGAGACCCAGTACTTC. Protein sequence: CASSLAGLAGRETQYF.

This chain joins TRBV20-1 and TRBJ2-1; TRBD2 matches 11 bases. Germline assignment: CDR1 DFQATT and CDR2 SNEGSKA (reference sequence). The length of the CDR3 is 14 residues. The chain's CDR3 is CKPKGVAGGPFEFF. The CDR3 DNA is TGCAAGCCTAAGGGGGTAGCGGGAGGGCCCTTCGAGTTCTTC.

This clonotype was observed a handful of times. The chain joins TRBV29-1 to TRBJ1-4, with D uncertain. The germline CDR1 and CDR2 sequences are SQVTM and ANQGSEA. V lost 0 bases to trimming and J lost 11 bases, with 7 bases between them. The length of the CDR3 is 11 residues. CDR3 loop: CSVEEVGKLFF. Here the CDR3 DNA reads TGCAGCGTTGAAGAGGTCGGTAAACTGTTTTTT.

The chain couples TRBV12-3 or TRBV12-4 to TRBJ1-2; a weak D match, TRBD1 (5 bases). This CDR3 contains 16 residues. Trimming took 2 bases from V and 3 from J, leaving 16 bases between them. In DNA, the CDR3 is TGTGCCAGCAGTTTACCCTCCTTGGGGACGCACTATGGCTACACCTTC. It encodes CASSLPSLGTHYGYTF.

As regards this clonotype: This may come from a read error, since a much larger clone is one base off. CDR3 sequence: CTSSQDGGSYNEQFF. The CDR3 DNA reads as TGTACCAGCAGCCAAGATGGAGGGTCCTACAATGAGCAGTTCTTC. The genes are TRBV3-1 and TRBJ2-1; the D gene is possibly TRBD2 (6 bases). Germline V lookup: CDR1 LGHDT, CDR2 YNNKEL (reference sequence). The CDR3 covers 15 residues.

For the CDR3, the DNA is TGTGCCAGCAGCCCCCTTCGTGCGGGCGGTGGGGCCAACGTCCTGACTTTC. Translating it yields CASSPLRAGGGANVLTF. The rearrangement uses TRBV7-2 and TRBJ2-6; weak D call: TRBD2 (5 bases). The CDR3 is made up of 17 amino acids. Per germline, CDR1 SGHTA and CDR2 FQGNSA. V lost 5 bases, J lost 3 bases, and 17 bases lay in between.

For this clonotype: Being one base from a much bigger clone, this may be a read error. The gene calls are TRBV13 and TRBJ2-4; 10 bases agree with TRBD1. This CDR3 spans 16 amino acids. Losses at the gene ends were 5 bases for V and 7 bases for J; bases not matched to a gene: 11. Germline V lookup: CDR1 PRHDT, CDR2 FYEKMQ (reference sequence). The CDR3 region has the DNA TGTGCCAGCAGCCCCCGGGACAGGGGAGGTGGGAACATTCAGTACTTC. Translating it yields CASSPRDRGGGNIQYF. Full variable domain (outside the CDR3, taken from reference TRBV13 and TRBJ2-4): AAGVIQSPRHLIKEKRETATLKCYPIPRHDTVYWYQQGPGQDPQFLISFYEKMQSDKGSIPDRFSAQQFSDYHSELNMSSLELGDSALYFCASSPRDRGGGNIQYFGAGTRLSVL.

The chain couples TRBV12-3 or TRBV12-4 to TRBJ1-5, with D maybe TRBD1 (5 bases). The CDR3 runs 16 residues. V lost 5 bases and J lost 1, with 15 bases in between. CDR3 DNA sequence: TGTGCCAGCAGTCCCACGACACAGGCCAGCAATCAGCCCCAGCATTTT. Translation: CASSPTTQASNQPQHF.

Points on this clonotype: This sequence may be a read error, since a much larger clone differs from it by one base. The chain has TRBV12-3 or TRBV12-4 and TRBJ2-1; tentatively, D is TRBD2 (6 bases). The end of the DNA is better explained by TRBJ2-7, so the J call may be wrong. This CDR3 is 16 amino acids long. CDR3 nucleotide sequence: TGTGCCAGCAGTTCTGAACTAGCCCCCCCTTACAATGAGCAGTACTTC. It translates to CASSSELAPPYNEQYF.

The chain is built from TRBV12-3 or TRBV12-4 and TRBJ1-3, with D uncertain. The CDR3 contains 15 residues. The V end lost 5 bases, the J end lost 4 bases, and 15 bases lay between the germline ends. The CDR3 here is CASSRLGFGGNTIYF. The CDR3 nucleotides read TGTGCCAGCAGTCGACTGGGCTTTGGGGGAAACACCATATATTTT.

This clonotype was seen many times. The chain links TRBV20-1 to TRBJ2-5, with 11 positions matching TRBD2. Per germline, CDR1 DFQATT and CDR2 SNEGSKA (reference sequence). The CDR3 spans 17 residues. V dropped 4 bases and J dropped 1; count of bases not matched to a gene: 11. CDR3 region: CSATYPSGLAGQETQYF. The CDR3 DNA sequence: TGCAGTGCTACGTACCCATCCGGACTAGCGGGCCAAGAGACCCAGTACTTC.

This clonotype has only a few counts. The gene calls are TRBV11-2 and TRBJ2-5, with 10 bases fitting TRBD2. The CDR3 sequence is 17 residues long. V lost 5 bases to trimming and J lost 5 bases; unmatched junction nucleotides: 14. Germline CDR1 is SGHAT and CDR2 is FQNNGV. The CDR3 DNA follows: TGTGCCAGCAGCCCGGTTTGGGGTAGCGGGGGGACGGAGACCCAGTACTTC. This codes for CASSPVWGSGGTETQYF.